These 14 T cell receptor beta chains were all obtained from the same sample, sequenced in a study of blood T cell repertoires in COVID-19. Here immunoSEQ multiplex PCR was the method, and the copy in TCRdb shows in-frame clones only, minus some. This sample has under 350,000 clones, with 70% to 90% found just once. What was sequenced was peripheral blood. The receptors stem from a man between 65 and 85 years old with acute or convalescent COVID-19.

The chain carries TRBV10-3 and TRBJ2-7; maybe TRBD2 (7 bases). With 0 bases removed from V and 7 bases from J, the gap between germline ends came to 19 bases. The CDR3 contains 16 residues. CDR1 ENHRY and CDR2 SYGVKD come from the germline V gene. For the CDR3, the DNA is TGTGCCATCAGTGAGTCCGGGGGGCAAGGGGCGCGGGAGCAGTACTTC. It yields the protein CAISESGGQGAREQYF.

This chain links TRBV5-4 with TRBJ2-1, with 11 bases that match TRBD2. The CDR3 contains 16 residues. CDR1 and CDR2 from the germline V gene are SGHNT and YYREEE (reference sequence). V lost 1 base to trimming and J lost 6 bases; unmatched junction nucleotides: 6. The CDR3 loop is CASSLWISGGANEQFF. The CDR3, as DNA: TGTGCCAGCAGCTTGTGGATTAGCGGGGGGGCCAATGAGCAGTTCTTC. Using reference TRBV5-4 and TRBJ2-1 for the parts outside the CDR3, the full variable domain is ETGVTQSPTHLIKTRGQQVTLRCSSQSGHNTVSWYQQALGQGPQFIFQYYREEENGRGNFPPRFSGLQFPNYSSELNVNALELDDSALYLCASSLWISGGANEQFFGPGTRLTVL.

This chain uses TRBV7-2 with TRBJ1-6; 12 positions agree with TRBD1. The germline V gene encodes CDR1 SGHTA and CDR2 FQGNSA. The CDR3 has 14 residues. Trimming removed 5 bases from V and 8 bases from J; junction bases left unmatched: 1. The CDR3 protein is CASSGTGGDSPLHF. The CDR3 DNA is TGTGCCAGCAGCGGGACAGGGGGCGATTCACCCCTCCACTTT.

This clone has a single count. V gene TRBV6-6 combines with J gene TRBJ2-7, with D perhaps TRBD1 (6 bases). This CDR3 spans 13 amino acids. The germline V gene encodes CDR1 MNHNY and CDR2 SVGAGI (reference sequence). The V end was cut by 6 bases, the J end by 2 bases, with 11 bases between. The CDR3 is CASRYGQTYEQYF. The CDR3, as DNA: TGTGCCAGCAGATACGGACAGACCTACGAGCAGTACTTC.

V usage is TRBV28 and J usage is TRBJ2-1, with D unclear. The CDR3 has 11 amino acids. Between the trimmed V and J ends, which lost 10 bases and 7 bases, there was a span of 11 bases. Germline V lookup: CDR1 MDHEN, CDR2 SYDVKM. The CDR3 sequence: CATTRVNEQFF. The CDR3, as DNA: TGTGCCACTACGCGAGTAAATGAGCAGTTCTTC.

Only one count was recorded for this clone. This sample includes further DNA sequences coding for the same CDR3. The chain uses TRBV9 and TRBJ2-3; D is ambiguous. V shed 0 bases and J shed 1 base, with 6 bases lying between them. The germline CDR1 and CDR2 sequences are SGDLS and YYNGEE. The CDR3 has 14 residues. CDR3 sequence (DNA): TGTGCCAGCAGCGTAGCTTCGGGCACAGATACGCAGTATTTT. Translating it yields CASSVASGTDTQYF.

The chain employs TRBV14 and TRBJ2-1; TRBD2 might be the D (6 bases). The V end lost 1 base, the J end lost 3 bases, and 10 bases lay between the germline ends. Germline V lookup: CDR1 SGHDN, CDR2 FVKESK. The CDR3 extends over 15 amino acids. CDR3 DNA: TGTGCCAGCAGCCAAGGAAGGAGGGGCTACAATGAGCAGTTCTTC. Its translation is CASSQGRRGYNEQFF.

V is TRBV7-2 and J is TRBJ2-5; 8 bases map to TRBD2. Germline loops: CDR1 SGHTA, CDR2 FQGNSA. V gave up 5 bases and J gave up 1 base; unmatched junction bases: 6. CDR3 length: 15 residues. The CDR3 DNA reads as TGTGCCAGCAGCCAATACGGGGGGGCCCAAGAGACCCAGTACTTC. Translated: CASSQYGGAQETQYF.

V usage is TRBV7-3 and J usage is TRBJ1-2, with D unclear. V shed 1 base and J shed 5 bases, with 8 bases lying between them. CDR3 size: 13 residues. The germline gives CDR1 SGHTA, CDR2 FQGTGA. The CDR3 nucleotides are TGTGCCAGCAGCTTAATGGAGGGATATGGCTACACCTTC. This encodes CASSLMEGYGYTF.

V and J are TRBV5-1 and TRBJ2-3; D is possibly TRBD1 (6 bases). Trimming cost V 0 bases and J 5 bases, with 10 bases left between them. Germline CDR1 SGHRS, CDR2 YFSETQ. This CDR3 is built from 14 residues. The CDR3 DNA is TGCGCCAGCAGCTTGGCCCAGGGGAGAGATACGCAGTATTTT. Protein: CASSLAQGRDTQYF. Using reference TRBV5-1 and TRBJ2-3 for the parts outside the CDR3, the full variable domain is KAGVTQTPRYLIKTRGQQVTLSCSPISGHRSVSWYQQTPGQGLQFLFEYFSETQRNKGNFPGRFSGRQFSNSRSEMNVSTLELGDSALYLCASSLAQGRDTQYFGPGTRLTVL.

Written as DNA, the CDR3 is TGTGCCATCAGTGAGAGGATACAGATCTACAATGAGCAGTTCTTC. Its protein is CAISERIQIYNEQFF. The chain couples TRBV10-3 to TRBJ2-1; no clear D. Trimming left V 2 bases short and J 3 bases short, with 11 bases between. The CDR3 extends over 15 amino acids. CDR1 is ENHRY, CDR2 SYGVKD, per germline.

The genes are TRBV7-2 and TRBJ2-3, with 7 nucleotides matching TRBD1. The CDR3 is 14 residues long. Germline V gene sequence: CDR1 SGHTA, CDR2 FQGNSA. V trimming: 0 bases; J trimming: 5 bases; junction bases outside the gene matches: 2. Here the CDR3 DNA reads TGTGCCAGCAGCTTAGCAGGGGGCATAGATACGCAGTATTTT. This sequence encodes CASSLAGGIDTQYF.

The J gene is TRBJ1-4, the V gene TRBV4-2, with TRBD1 identical over 7 bases. The germline gives CDR1 LGHNA, CDR2 YNFKEQ. Trimming cost V 4 bases and J 2 bases; bases outside gene matches: 4. The length of the CDR3 is 15 residues. The CDR3 DNA is TGTGCCAGCAGCCTACAGGGGAGCACTAATGAAAAACTGTTTTTT. Its translation is CASSLQGSTNEKLFF.

This chain uses TRBV6-5 with TRBJ1-2; D may be TRBD1 (5 bases). The germline V gene has CDR1 MNHEY and CDR2 SVGAGI. CDR3 length equals 16 residues. V lost 2 bases and J 4 bases, leaving 17 bases between the germline ends. The chain's CDR3 is CASSYVTAPRTYGYTF. The DNA of the CDR3 is TGTGCCAGCAGTTACGTGACAGCCCCAAGGACCTATGGCTACACCTTC.